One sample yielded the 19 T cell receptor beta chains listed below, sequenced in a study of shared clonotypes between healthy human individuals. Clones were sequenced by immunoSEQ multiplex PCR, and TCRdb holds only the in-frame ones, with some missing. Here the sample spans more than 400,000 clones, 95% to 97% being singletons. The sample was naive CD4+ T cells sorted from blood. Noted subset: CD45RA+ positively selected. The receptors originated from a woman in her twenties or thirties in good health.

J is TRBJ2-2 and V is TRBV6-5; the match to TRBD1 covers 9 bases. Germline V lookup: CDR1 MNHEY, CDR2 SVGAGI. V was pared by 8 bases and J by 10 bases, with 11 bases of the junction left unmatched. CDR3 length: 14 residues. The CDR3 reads CASRGQGRNMELFF. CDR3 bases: TGTGCCAGCCGTGGACAGGGGAGGAACATGGAGCTGTTTTTT.

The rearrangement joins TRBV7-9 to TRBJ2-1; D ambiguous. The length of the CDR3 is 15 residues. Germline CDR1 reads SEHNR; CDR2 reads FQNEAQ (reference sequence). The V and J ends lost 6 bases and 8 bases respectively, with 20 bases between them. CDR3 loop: CASSYNVGFNDEQFF. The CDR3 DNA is TGTGCCAGCAGTTATAACGTGGGGTTTAATGATGAGCAGTTCTTC.

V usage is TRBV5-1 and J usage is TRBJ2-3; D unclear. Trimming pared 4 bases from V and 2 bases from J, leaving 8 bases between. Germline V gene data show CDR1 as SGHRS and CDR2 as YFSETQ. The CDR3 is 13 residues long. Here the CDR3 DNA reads TGCGCCAGCAGCGCCGACGCCACAGATACGCAGTATTTT. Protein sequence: CASSADATDTQYF.

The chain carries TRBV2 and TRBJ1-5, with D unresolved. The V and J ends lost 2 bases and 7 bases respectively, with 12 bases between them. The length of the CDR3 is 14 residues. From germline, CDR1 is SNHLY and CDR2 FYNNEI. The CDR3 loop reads CASSERPLSQPQHF. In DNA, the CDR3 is TGTGCCAGCAGTGAAAGGCCCCTGAGCCAGCCCCAGCATTTT. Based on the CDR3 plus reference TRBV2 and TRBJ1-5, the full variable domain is EPEVTQTPSHQVTQMGQEVILRCVPISNHLYFYWYRQILGQKVEFLVSFYNNEISEKSEIFDDQFSVERPDGSNFTLKIRSTKLEDSAMYFCASSERPLSQPQHFGDGTRLSIL.

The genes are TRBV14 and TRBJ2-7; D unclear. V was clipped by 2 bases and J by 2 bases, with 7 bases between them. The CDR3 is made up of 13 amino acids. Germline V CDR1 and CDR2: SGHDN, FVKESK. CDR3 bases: TGTGCCAGCAGCCAAAGCAGAGCCTACGAGCAGTACTTC. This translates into CASSQSRAYEQYF.

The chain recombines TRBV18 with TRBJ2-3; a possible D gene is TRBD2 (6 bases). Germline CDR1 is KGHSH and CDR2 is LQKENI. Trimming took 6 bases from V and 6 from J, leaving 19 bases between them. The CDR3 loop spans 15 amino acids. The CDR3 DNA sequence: TGTGCCAGCTCGGAGCAGGAGGGGCCCGGTGATACGCAGTATTTT. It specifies CASSEQEGPGDTQYF.

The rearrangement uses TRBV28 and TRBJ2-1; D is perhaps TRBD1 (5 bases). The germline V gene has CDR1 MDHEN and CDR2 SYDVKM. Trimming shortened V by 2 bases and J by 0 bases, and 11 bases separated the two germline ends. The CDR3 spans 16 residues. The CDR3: CASSLITGSSYNEQFF. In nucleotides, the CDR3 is TGTGCCAGCAGTTTAATCACAGGAAGCTCCTACAATGAGCAGTTCTTC.

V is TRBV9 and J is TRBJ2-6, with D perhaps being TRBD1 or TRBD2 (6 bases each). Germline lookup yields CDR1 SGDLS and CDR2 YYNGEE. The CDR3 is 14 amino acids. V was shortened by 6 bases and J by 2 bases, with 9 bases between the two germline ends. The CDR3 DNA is TGTGCCAGCACCGGGGGCCCTGGGGCCAACGTCCTGACTTTC. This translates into CASTGGPGANVLTF.

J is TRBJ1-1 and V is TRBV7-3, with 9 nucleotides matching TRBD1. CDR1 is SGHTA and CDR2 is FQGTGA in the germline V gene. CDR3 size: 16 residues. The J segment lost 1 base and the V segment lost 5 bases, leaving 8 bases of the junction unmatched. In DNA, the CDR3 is TGTGCCAGCAGCAGAAGGGACAGGGTTCGGAACACTGAAGCTTTCTTT. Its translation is CASSRRDRVRNTEAFF.

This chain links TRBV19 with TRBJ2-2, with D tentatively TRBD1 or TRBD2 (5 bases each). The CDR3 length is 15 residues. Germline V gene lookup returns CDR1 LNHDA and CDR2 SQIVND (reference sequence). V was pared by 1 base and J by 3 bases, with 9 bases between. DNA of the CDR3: TGTGCCAGTAGTATAGGGGGGTTCTACACCGGGGAGCTGTTTTTT. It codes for CASSIGGFYTGELFF.

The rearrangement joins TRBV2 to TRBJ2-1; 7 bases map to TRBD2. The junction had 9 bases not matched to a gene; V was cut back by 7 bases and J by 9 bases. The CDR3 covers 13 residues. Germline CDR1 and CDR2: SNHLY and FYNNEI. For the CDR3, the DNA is TGTGCCAGCAAGGTCAGACTAGCCGGTGAGCAGTTCTTC. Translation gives CASKVRLAGEQFF. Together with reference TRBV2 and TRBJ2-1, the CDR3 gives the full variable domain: EPEVTQTPSHQVTQMGQEVILRCVPISNHLYFYWYRQILGQKVEFLVSFYNNEISEKSEIFDDQFSVERPDGSNFTLKIRSTKLEDSAMYFCASKVRLAGEQFFGPGTRLTVL.

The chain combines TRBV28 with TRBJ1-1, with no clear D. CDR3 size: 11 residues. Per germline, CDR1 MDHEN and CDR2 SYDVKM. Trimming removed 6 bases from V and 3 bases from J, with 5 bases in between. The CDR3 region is CASRLHTEAFF. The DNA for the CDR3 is TGTGCCAGCAGGTTACACACTGAAGCTTTCTTT.

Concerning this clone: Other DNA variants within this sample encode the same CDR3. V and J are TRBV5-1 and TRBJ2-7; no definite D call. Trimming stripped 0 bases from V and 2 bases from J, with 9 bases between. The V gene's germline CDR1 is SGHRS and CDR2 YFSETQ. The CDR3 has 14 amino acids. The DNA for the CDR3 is TGCGCCAGCAGCTTGGAAGGATTGACCTACGAGCAGTACTTC. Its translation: CASSLEGLTYEQYF.

The CDR3 nucleotides are TGTGCCAGCTCACCCGGACTGGACACCGGGGAGCTGTTTTTT. Amino acids: CASSPGLDTGELFF. This rearrangement joins TRBV18 to TRBJ2-2; tentative D call: TRBD2 (5 bases). V dropped 3 bases and J dropped 3 bases, with 8 bases sitting between them. The germline CDR1 and CDR2 sequences are KGHSH and LQKENI. The CDR3 spans 14 residues.

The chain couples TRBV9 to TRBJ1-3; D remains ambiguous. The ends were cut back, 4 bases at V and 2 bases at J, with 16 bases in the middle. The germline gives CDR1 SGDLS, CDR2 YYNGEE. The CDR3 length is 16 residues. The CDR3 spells CASSNLMGFPGNTIYF. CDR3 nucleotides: TGTGCCAGCAGCAACCTAATGGGGTTCCCTGGAAACACCATATATTTT.

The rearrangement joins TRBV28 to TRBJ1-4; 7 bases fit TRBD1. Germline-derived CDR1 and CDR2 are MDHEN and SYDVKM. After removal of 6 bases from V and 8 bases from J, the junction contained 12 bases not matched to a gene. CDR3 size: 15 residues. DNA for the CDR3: TGTGCCAGCAGCCTCCTAGGGACAGTTCGGGAAAAACTGTTTTTT. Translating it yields CASSLLGTVREKLFF.

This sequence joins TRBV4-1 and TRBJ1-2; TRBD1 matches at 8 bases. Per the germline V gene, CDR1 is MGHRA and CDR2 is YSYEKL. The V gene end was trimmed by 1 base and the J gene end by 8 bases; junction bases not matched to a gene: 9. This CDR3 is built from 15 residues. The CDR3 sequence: CASSQGQGPYQGYTF. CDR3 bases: TGCGCCAGCAGCCAAGGACAGGGGCCCTACCAGGGCTACACCTTC.

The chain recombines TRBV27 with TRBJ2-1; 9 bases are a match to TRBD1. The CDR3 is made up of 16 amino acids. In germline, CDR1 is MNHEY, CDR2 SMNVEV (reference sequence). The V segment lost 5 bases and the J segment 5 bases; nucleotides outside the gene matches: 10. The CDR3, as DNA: TGTGCCAGCAGTGGACAGGGGTTGAAGCGGGACAATGAGCAGTTCTTC. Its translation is CASSGQGLKRDNEQFF.

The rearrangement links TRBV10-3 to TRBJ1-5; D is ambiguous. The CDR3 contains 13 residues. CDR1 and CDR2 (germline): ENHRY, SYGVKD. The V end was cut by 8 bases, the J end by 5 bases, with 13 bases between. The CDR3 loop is CAIVETPDQPQHF. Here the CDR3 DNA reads TGTGCCATCGTTGAAACACCGGATCAGCCCCAGCATTTT.